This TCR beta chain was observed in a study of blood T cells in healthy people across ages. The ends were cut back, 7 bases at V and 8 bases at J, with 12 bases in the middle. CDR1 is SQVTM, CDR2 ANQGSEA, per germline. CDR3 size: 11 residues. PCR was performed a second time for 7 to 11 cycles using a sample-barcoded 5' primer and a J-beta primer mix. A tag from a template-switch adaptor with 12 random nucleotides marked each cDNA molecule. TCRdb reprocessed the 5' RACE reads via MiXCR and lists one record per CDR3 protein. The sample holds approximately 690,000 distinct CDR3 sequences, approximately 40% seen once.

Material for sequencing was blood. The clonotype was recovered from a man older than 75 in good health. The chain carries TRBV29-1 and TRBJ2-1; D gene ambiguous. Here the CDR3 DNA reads TGCAGCGACGTGGTGGCTCATGAGCAGTTCTTC. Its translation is CSDVVAHEQFF.